These T cell receptor beta chains were read from a single sample in a study of shared clonotypes between healthy human individuals. Profiling relied on immunoSEQ multiplex PCR, and the TCRdb table lists in-frame clones only, not all of them. Here the sample spans approximately 180,000 clones, 85% to 95% being singletons. Sequencing input: naive CD4+ T cells sorted from blood. Source of these receptors: a woman aged 25 to 39 in good health. Both conserved end residues are part of each CDR3. The order of the fields is J gene, V gene, D gene, CDR3 DNA, CDR3 protein. A D gene is named only where the DNA matches it firmly.

TRBJ2-2 | TRBV27 | TRBD2 | TGTGCCAGCAGTTTATGGGGGAGGGCTGAAGGGACCGGGGAGCTGTTTTTT | CASSLWGRAEGTGELFF
TRBJ2-1 | TRBV6-1 | NA | TGTGCCAGCAGTGAAAATGAGGGAAGATCCTGGCTGATCTACAATGAGCAGTTCTTC | CASSENEGRSWLIYNEQFF
TRBJ2-7 | TRBV7-9 | NA | TGTGCCAGCAGCTTAGCGCGGACAGTAAGGAACGAGCAGTACTTC | CASSLARTVRNEQYF
TRBJ2-1 | TRBV27 | TRBD2 | TGTGCCAGCGCCCCGGGCCGGGGACTAGCGGGAAGTGAGCAGTTCTTC | CASAPGRGLAGSEQFF
TRBJ2-7 | TRBV28 | NA | TGTGCCAGCAGTTTAGAGGGACGGCCCTACGAGCAGTACTTC | CASSLEGRPYEQYF
TRBJ2-1 | TRBV6-5 | NA | TGTGCCAGCACGGGTGAACTGAACAATGAGCAGTTCTTC | CASTGELNNEQFF
TRBJ1-3 | TRBV5-4 | NA | TGTGCCAGCAGCTTGGGGCACCGGAGCTCTGGAAACACCATATATTTT | CASSLGHRSSGNTIYF
TRBJ2-7 | TRBV5-6 | TRBD2 | TGTGCCAGCAGCTACACGACTAGCGGGAGGTTCGAGCAGTACTTC | CASSYTTSGRFEQYF
TRBJ1-1 | TRBV4-1 | NA | TGCGCCAGCAGCCCACGTCGGACAGATCCTACTGAAGCTTTCTTT | CASSPRRTDPTEAFF
TRBJ1-2 | TRBV19 | NA | TGTGCCAGTATTGGGCAGGGAAACTTCTATGGCTACACCTTC | CASIGQGNFYGYTF
TRBJ1-5 | TRBV30 | NA | TGTGCCTGGAGTGCAGGTAGCGGGCTTAGCAATCAGCCCCAGCATTTT | CAWSAGSGLSNQPQHF
TRBJ2-5 | TRBV5-1 | TRBD1 | TGCGCCAGCAGCAGAGGGACAGGGGGCTGGGAGACCCAGTACTTC | CASSRGTGGWETQYF
TRBJ2-7 | TRBV27 | TRBD1 | TGTGCCAGCAGTTTATCCCCAGGGGGCTACGAGCAGTACTTC | CASSLSPGGYEQYF
TRBJ2-7 | TRBV19 | NA | TGTGCCAGTTCCCCTGGGCACCCGGTCTACGAGCAGTACTTC | CASSPGHPVYEQYF
TRBJ1-3 | TRBV6-5 | NA | TGTGCCAGCAGTCGGGTATCGAGCTCTGGAAACACCATATATTTT | CASSRVSSSGNTIYF
TRBJ2-7 | TRBV7-6 | NA | TGTGCCAGCAGCTTAGAAGCGCAATACGAGCAGTACTTC | CASSLEAQYEQYF
TRBJ2-1 | TRBV7-9 | TRBD2 | TGTGCCAGCAGCTTATGGCTGAGGACTAGCGGCAATGAGCAGTTCTTC | CASSLWLRTSGNEQFF
TRBJ1-1 | TRBV27 | NA | TGTGCCAGCAGATCCGCCGGGACATTGAACACTGAAGCTTTCTTT | CASRSAGTLNTEAFF
TRBJ2-5 | TRBV23-1 | TRBD2 | TGCGCCAGCAGTCAAGAGCGGGAGGGCCAACGTTTCGGCAAAGAGACCCAGTACTTC | CASSQEREGQRFGKETQYF